A selection of T cell receptor beta chains follows, all from one sample in a study of blood T cell repertoires in COVID-19. Assay: immunoSEQ multiplex PCR; the TCRdb copy retains only in-frame clones and omits some. The table has some 270,000 clones, roughly nine tenths seen once; the top ten hold approximately 2%. Sequenced input: PBMCs or T cells enriched from blood (not recorded which). Every receptor here comes from a woman aged 55-69 years who had recovered from COVID-19. Each CDR3 is given with its conserved first and last residue. A clone size is listed for some rows: how often the clone was seen (once, few, many), or a class if it is expanded.

V gene	clone size	J gene	CDR3 protein
TRBV28	.	TRBJ1-2	CASSFTVSGYGYTF
TRBV6-9	.	TRBJ2-7	CASSYGGTGAYEQYF
TRBV7-9	.	TRBJ1-4	CASSLDSDRNEKLFF
TRBV9	.	TRBJ2-3	CASSVAITDTQYF
TRBV6-5	.	TRBJ1-5	CASMGGRNQPQHF
TRBV28	.	TRBJ2-7	CASIDDWVANEQYF
TRBV19	.	TRBJ1-5	CASSISRNRVSNQPQHF
TRBV28	.	TRBJ2-7	CASSRGGVGEQYF
TRBV10-3	.	TRBJ2-1	CAISEGTSGSSYNEQFF
TRBV10-2	few	TRBJ2-5	CASSEQVRETQYF
TRBV7-9	.	TRBJ2-7	CASSLFQGSYEQYF
TRBV28	.	TRBJ1-6	CASTGGNSPLHF
TRBV30	.	TRBJ2-3	CAWGLAGGPGDTQYF
TRBV7-6	.	TRBJ1-6	CASSPSSDYNSPLHF
TRBV27	.	TRBJ1-2	CASTSMGQGTNYGYTF
TRBV9	.	TRBJ2-2	CASSVGVGGAGELFF
TRBV28	.	TRBJ1-5	CASSLQGGHVHGQPQHF
TRBV7-9	.	TRBJ1-1	CASSPRVFGGDTEAFF
TRBV27	.	TRBJ2-3	CATLPGGWADTQYF
TRBV27	.	TRBJ2-2	CASSFQADPFGELFF
TRBV27	.	TRBJ1-2	CASRLNPAGSYGYTF
TRBV5-1	.	TRBJ1-2	CASSAGGYGYTF
TRBV5-1	once	TRBJ2-2	CASRTGALNTGELFF
TRBV29-1	.	TRBJ1-1	CSVQDRDTEAFF
TRBV9	many	TRBJ1-2	CASSPEGGNGFYGYTF
TRBV14	.	TRBJ2-7	CASSHAGTTYEQYF
TRBV6-5	.	TRBJ1-1	CASSGTVNTEAFF
TRBV7-3	.	TRBJ2-1	CASSPAGVEQFF
TRBV3-1/TRBV3-2	.	TRBJ1-6	CASSLGQRRSPLHF
TRBV28	once	TRBJ2-7	CASSLVSSGSNEQYF
TRBV7-9	.	TRBJ2-2	CAGREMPGELFF
TRBV4-1	.	TRBJ1-1	CASSQADRENTEAFF
TRBV4-1	.	TRBJ1-1	CASSQAPGGGTEAFF
TRBV7-3	.	TRBJ1-5	CASSSGNQPQHF
TRBV2	.	TRBJ1-2	CASSIRQGLNYGYTF
TRBV7-9	.	TRBJ2-3	CASFGPADTQYF
TRBV13	.	TRBJ2-4	CASSLVTSGDWAAKNIQYF
TRBV5-1	.	TRBJ1-1	CASSLAPGTGHEAFF
TRBV5-1	.	TRBJ2-3	CASSPGTGGRYYTDTQYF